The rows below give T cell receptor beta chains drawn from one sample of a study of T cell responses to AZD1222 COVID-19 vaccine. TCRdb keeps only in-frame clones here, not all; method: immunoSEQ multiplex PCR. The data show 80,000 to 100,000 clones, around 85% seen once. This specimen consisted of peripheral blood, obtained on day 0 of AZD1222 vaccination. These receptors were collected from an adult in good health. Each CDR3 is given with its conserved first and last residue. D genes are given only for firm matches. Part of the rows lack a size; the others show once, few, many or a class for expanded clones.

V gene	J gene	D gene	clone size	CDR3 DNA	CDR3 protein
TRBV27	TRBJ1-4	TRBD1	NA	TGTGCCAGCAGTTTCCAGGGGGCCAACGAAAAACTGTTTTTT	CASSFQGANEKLFF
TRBV11-2	TRBJ1-5	NA	once	TGTGCCAGCAGCTTTGGACAGCATAGCAATCAGCCCCAGCATTTT	CASSFGQHSNQPQHF
TRBV5-1	TRBJ1-1	NA	NA	TGCGCCAGCAGCTTGAGCTCAGTGGGAGGGACCACTGAAGCTTTCTTT	CASSLSSVGGTTEAFF
TRBV12-5	TRBJ2-2	TRBD2	few	TGTGCTAGTGGACTCGGACTAGCGGGGGATGGGACCGGGGAGCTGTTTTTT	CASGLGLAGDGTGELFF
TRBV6-5	TRBJ2-1	TRBD2	NA	TGTGCCAGCAGCCGGACTAGCGGGACCTATGAGCAGTTCTTC	CASSRTSGTYEQFF
TRBV3-1/TRBV3-2	TRBJ1-5	NA	NA	TGTGCTGGGGGTGGAAGCAATCAGCCCCAGCATTTT	CAGGGSNQPQHF
TRBV12-3/TRBV12-4	TRBJ1-4	NA	NA	TGTGCCAGCAGTTTAGGGAGAAAAAAACTGTTTTTT	CASSLGRKKLFF
TRBV7-3	TRBJ2-5	TRBD1	NA	TGTGCCAGCAGCCCCACCGGGACAGGGAGGGAGACCCAGTACTTC	CASSPTGTGRETQYF
TRBV7-8	TRBJ2-1	TRBD2	NA	TGTGCCAGCAGCTATCTAGCGGGGAGTCGGAATGAGCAGTTCTTC	CASSYLAGSRNEQFF
TRBV27	TRBJ2-5	TRBD1	NA	TGTGCCAGCAGGAGGCAGGGGGCTAATCAAGAGACCCAGTACTTC	CASRRQGANQETQYF
TRBV10-3	TRBJ2-7	NA	NA	TGTGCCATCAGTGAGTCGATGGGTGAGCAGTACTTC	CAISESMGEQYF
TRBV19	TRBJ1-5	NA	NA	TGTGCCAGTAGTCCCCAGCCCTGGGATCAGTCCAATCAGCCCCAGCATTTT	CASSPQPWDQSNQPQHF
TRBV9	TRBJ2-1	NA	few	TGTGCCAGCAGCGTAGATCCCGTCGGGGAGCAGTTCTTC	CASSVDPVGEQFF
TRBV6-1	TRBJ2-7	NA	NA	TGTGCCAGCAGTCCCCCCCTGGGAGATTACTACGAGCAGTACTTC	CASSPPLGDYYEQYF
TRBV19	TRBJ1-2	NA	NA	TGTGCCAGTAGTATGTTGCAGCTGAGTGGCTACACCTTC	CASSMLQLSGYTF
TRBV2	TRBJ1-5	NA	NA	TGTGCCAGCAGTGGTCGATCGGGCAATCAGCCCCAGCATTTT	CASSGRSGNQPQHF
TRBV27	TRBJ2-4	NA	once	TGTGCCAGCAGCTCCCACAGGGCGAGACTAGACGGCATTCAGTACTTC	CASSSHRARLDGIQYF
TRBV2	TRBJ2-7	NA	NA	TGTGCCAGCAGTCTACAGGGAACTGGCTACGAGCAGTACTTC	CASSLQGTGYEQYF
TRBV25-1	TRBJ2-3	TRBD2	NA	TGTGCCAGCAGTCCAAGGGAGTTTACGGGAGGGCTGGGAGATACGCAGTATTTT	CASSPREFTGGLGDTQYF